This TCR beta chain was identified in a study of T cell repertoires in cytomegalovirus infection. General study results and limits: HLA-C-restricted, CMV-specific TCR beta clonotypes were dominant ex vivo.

MiXCR, applied by TCRdb to the reads, yields one record per CDR3 protein. The sample includes about 150,000 distinct CDR3 sequences, around 20% of them seen just once. This clonotype was seen at least ten times. Its antigen remains unidentified. V was cut by 3 bases and J by 6 bases, with 12 bases left in between. The CDR3 totals 14 residues. Looked up from germline, CDR1 is SGHTA and CDR2 is FQGNSA. The sequence came from a human donor in good health (CMV status not recorded). Some clones in this sample may be carry-over from other donors' samples. Sequencing was performed on PBMCs. The chain is built from TRBV7-2 and TRBJ2-1, with D perhaps matching TRBD1 (5 bases). Here the CDR3 reads CASSFRQLSNEQFF. In DNA form, the CDR3 reads TGTGCCAGCAGCTTCAGACAGTTATCCAATGAGCAGTTCTTC.